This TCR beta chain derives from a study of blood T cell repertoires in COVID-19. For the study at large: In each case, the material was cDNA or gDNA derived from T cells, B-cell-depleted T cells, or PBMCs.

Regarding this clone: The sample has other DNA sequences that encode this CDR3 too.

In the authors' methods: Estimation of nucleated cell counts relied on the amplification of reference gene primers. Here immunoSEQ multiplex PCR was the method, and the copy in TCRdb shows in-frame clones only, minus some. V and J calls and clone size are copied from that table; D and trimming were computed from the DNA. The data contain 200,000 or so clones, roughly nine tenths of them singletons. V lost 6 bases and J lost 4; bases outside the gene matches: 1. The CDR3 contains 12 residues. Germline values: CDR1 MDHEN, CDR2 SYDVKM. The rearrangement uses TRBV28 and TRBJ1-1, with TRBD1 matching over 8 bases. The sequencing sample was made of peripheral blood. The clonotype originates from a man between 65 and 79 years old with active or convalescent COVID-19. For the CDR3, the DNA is TGTGCCAGCAGAACAGGGGGCACTGAAGCTTTCTTT. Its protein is CASRTGGTEAFF.